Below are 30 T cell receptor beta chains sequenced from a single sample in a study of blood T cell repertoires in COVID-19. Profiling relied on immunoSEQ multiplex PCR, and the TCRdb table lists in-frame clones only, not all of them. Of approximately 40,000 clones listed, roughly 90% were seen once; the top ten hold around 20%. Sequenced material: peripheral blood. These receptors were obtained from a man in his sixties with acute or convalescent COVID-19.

The CDR3 coding sequence is TGCGCCAGCAGCTTTACGGGAGAAGGCACAGATACGCAGTATTTT. Translation gives CASSFTGEGTDTQYF. The chain is built from TRBV5-1 and TRBJ2-3; D perhaps matches TRBD2 (6 bases). Trimming took off 2 bases at V and 1 base at J, with 11 bases between the two ends. Germline loops: CDR1 SGHRS, CDR2 YFSETQ. CDR3 size: 15 residues.

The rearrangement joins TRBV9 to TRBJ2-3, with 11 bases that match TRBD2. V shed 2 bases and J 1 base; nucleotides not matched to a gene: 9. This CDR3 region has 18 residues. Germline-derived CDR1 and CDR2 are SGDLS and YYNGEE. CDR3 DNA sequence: TGTGCCAGCAGCGTGTTACTAGCGGGAGACCTTCGCACAGATACGCAGTATTTT. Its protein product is CASSVLLAGDLRTDTQYF.

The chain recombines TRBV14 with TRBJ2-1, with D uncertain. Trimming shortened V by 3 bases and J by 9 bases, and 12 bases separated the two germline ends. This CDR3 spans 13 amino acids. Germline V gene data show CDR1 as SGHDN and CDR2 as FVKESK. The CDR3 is CASSQSRGGEQFF. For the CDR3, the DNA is TGTGCCAGCAGCCAGTCTAGAGGTGGTGAGCAGTTCTTC.

CDR3 DNA: TGTGCCAGCAGTGAAGTAACAGGGAGTCAGCCCCAGCATTTT. Translated, it gives CASSEVTGSQPQHF. The rearrangement joins TRBV2 to TRBJ1-5; tentative D call: TRBD1 (6 bases). Between the trimmed V and J ends, which lost 1 base and 6 bases, there was a span of 10 bases. Germline CDR1 is SNHLY and CDR2 is FYNNEI. This CDR3 is 14 amino acids long.

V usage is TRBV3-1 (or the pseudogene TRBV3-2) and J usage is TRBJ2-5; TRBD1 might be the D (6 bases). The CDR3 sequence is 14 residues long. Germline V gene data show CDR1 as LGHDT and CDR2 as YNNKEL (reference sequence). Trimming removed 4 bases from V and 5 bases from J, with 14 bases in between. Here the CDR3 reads CASSRSGGMETQYF. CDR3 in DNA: TGTGCCAGCAGCCGGTCTGGGGGCATGGAGACCCAGTACTTC.

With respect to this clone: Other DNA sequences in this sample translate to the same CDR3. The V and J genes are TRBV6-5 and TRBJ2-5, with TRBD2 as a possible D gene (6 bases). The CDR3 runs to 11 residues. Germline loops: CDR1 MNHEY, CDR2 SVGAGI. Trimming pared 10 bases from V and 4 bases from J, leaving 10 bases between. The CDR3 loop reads CAKRRGETQYF. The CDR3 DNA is TGTGCCAAAAGGAGGGGAGAGACCCAGTACTTC.

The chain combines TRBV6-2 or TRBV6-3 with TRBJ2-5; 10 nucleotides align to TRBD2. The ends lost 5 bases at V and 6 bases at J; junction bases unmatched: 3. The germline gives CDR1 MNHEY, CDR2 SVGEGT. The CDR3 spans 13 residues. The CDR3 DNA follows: TGTGCCAGCAGTACTAGCGGGATAAAGACCCAGTACTTC. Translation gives CASSTSGIKTQYF.

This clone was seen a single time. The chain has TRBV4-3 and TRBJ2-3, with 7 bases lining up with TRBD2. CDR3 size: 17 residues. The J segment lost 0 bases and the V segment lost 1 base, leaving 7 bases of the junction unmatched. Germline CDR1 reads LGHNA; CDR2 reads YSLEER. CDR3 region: CASSQVVGSGSTDTQYF. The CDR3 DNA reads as TGCGCCAGCAGCCAAGTCGTCGGTAGCGGGAGCACAGATACGCAGTATTTT.

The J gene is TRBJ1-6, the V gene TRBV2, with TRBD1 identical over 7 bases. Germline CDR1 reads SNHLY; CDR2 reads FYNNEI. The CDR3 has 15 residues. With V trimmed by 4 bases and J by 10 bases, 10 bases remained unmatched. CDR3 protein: CASSGDRSVGSPLHF. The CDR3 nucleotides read TGTGCCAGCAGTGGGGACAGATCCGTGGGGTCACCCCTCCACTTT.

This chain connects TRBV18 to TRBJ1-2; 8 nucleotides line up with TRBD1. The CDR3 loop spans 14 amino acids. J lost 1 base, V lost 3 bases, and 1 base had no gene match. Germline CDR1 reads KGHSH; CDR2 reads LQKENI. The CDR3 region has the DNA TGTGCCAGCTCACCGGACAGGGTTAACTATGGCTACACCTTC. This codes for CASSPDRVNYGYTF.

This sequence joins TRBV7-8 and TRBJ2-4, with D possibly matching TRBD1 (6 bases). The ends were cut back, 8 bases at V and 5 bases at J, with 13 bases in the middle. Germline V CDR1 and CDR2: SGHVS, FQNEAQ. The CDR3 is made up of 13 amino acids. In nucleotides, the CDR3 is TGTGCCAGCCGGGCACAGGGCGAAAACATTCAGTACTTC. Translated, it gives CASRAQGENIQYF.

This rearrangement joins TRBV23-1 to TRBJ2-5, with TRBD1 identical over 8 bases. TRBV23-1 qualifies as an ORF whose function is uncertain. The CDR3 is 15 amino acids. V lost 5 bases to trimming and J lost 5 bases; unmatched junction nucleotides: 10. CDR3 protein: CASSLRTGIEETQYF. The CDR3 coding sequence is TGCGCCAGCAGTTTACGGACAGGGATTGAGGAGACCCAGTACTTC.

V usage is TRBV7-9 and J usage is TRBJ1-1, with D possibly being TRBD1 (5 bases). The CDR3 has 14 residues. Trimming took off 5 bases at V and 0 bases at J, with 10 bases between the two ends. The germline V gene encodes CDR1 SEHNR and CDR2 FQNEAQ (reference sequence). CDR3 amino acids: CASSARQLNTEAFF. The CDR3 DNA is TGTGCCAGCAGCGCCAGACAGTTGAACACTGAAGCTTTCTTT.

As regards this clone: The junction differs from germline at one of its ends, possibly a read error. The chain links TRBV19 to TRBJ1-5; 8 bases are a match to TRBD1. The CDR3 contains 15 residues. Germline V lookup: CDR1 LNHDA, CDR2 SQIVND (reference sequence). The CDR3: CASKEGQGNNQPQHF. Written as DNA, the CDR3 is TGTGCGAGTAAGGAAGGACAGGGTAACAATCAGCCCCAGCATTTT. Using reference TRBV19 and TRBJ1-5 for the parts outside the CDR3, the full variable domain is DGGITQSPKYLFRKEGQNVTLSCEQNLNHDAMYWYRQDPGQGLRLIYYSQIVNDFQKGDIAEGYSVSREKKESFPLTVTSAQKNPTAFYLCASKEGQGNNQPQHFGDGTRLSIL.

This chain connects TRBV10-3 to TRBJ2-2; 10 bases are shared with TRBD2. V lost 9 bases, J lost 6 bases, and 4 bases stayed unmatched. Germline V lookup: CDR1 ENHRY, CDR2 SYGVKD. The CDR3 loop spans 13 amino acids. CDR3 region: CAISLAGSGELFF. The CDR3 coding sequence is TGTGCCATATCACTAGCGGGGTCCGGGGAGCTGTTTTTT.

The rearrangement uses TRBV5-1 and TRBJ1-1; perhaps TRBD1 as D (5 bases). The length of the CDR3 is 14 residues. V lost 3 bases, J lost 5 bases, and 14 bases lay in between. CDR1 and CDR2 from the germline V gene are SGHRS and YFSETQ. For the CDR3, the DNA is TGCGCCAGCAGCTCGACCCCAGGGTTAACTGAAGCTTTCTTT. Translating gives CASSSTPGLTEAFF. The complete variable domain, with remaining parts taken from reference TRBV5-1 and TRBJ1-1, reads KAGVTQTPRYLIKTRGQQVTLSCSPISGHRSVSWYQQTPGQGLQFLFEYFSETQRNKGNFPGRFSGRQFSNSRSEMNVSTLELGDSALYLCASSSTPGLTEAFFGQGTRLTVV.

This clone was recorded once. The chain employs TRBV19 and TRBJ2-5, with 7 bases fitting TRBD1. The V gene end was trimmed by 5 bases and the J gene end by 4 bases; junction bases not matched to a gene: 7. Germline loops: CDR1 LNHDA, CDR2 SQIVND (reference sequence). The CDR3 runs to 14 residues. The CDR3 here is CASSLTGAGETQYF. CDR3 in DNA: TGTGCCAGTAGTTTAACAGGGGCAGGAGAGACCCAGTACTTC.

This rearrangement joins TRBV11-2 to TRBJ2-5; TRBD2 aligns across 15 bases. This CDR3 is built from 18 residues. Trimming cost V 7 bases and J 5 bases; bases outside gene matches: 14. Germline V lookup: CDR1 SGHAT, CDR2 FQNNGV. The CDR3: CASNLGLAGGLSWETQYF. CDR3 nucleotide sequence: TGTGCCAGCAACCTGGGACTAGCGGGAGGTCTATCGTGGGAGACCCAGTACTTC.

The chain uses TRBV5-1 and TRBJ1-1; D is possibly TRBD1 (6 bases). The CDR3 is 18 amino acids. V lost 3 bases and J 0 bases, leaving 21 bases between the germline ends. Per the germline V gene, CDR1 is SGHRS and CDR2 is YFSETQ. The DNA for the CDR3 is TGCGCCAGCAGCTCACAGAGGGGGACGGGACGCATGAACACTGAAGCTTTCTTT. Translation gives CASSSQRGTGRMNTEAFF.

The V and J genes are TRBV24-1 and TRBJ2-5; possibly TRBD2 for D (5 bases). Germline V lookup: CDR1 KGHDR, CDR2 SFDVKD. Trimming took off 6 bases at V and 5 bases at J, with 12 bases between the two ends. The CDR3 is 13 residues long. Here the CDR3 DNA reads TGTGCCACCAGTAGGGCGGGTAGCGAGACCCAGTACTTC. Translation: CATSRAGSETQYF.

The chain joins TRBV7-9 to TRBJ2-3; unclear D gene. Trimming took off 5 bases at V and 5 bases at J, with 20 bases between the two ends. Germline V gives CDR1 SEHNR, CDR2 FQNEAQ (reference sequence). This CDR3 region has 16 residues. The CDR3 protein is CASSREVGALGDTQYF. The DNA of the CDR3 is TGTGCCAGCAGCCGCGAGGTAGGAGCTCTAGGAGATACGCAGTATTTT.

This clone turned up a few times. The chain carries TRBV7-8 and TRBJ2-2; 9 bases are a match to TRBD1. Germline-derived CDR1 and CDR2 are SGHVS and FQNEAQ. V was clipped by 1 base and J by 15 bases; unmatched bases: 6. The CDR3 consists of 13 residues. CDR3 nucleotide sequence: TGTGCCAGCAGCTTAGAGGGGACAGGGCAGGTGTTTTTT. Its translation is CASSLEGTGQVFF.

For the CDR3, the DNA is TGTGCCAGCAGCCTGGCGGGGGGTGAGCAGTTCTTC. It codes for CASSLAGGEQFF. The chain couples TRBV5-5 to TRBJ2-1, with 8 bases fitting TRBD2. Germline-derived CDR1 and CDR2 are SGHKS and YYEKEE (reference sequence). This CDR3 has 12 residues. The V segment lost 4 bases and the J segment 9 bases; nucleotides outside the gene matches: 3. The entire variable domain, with the rest obtained from reference TRBV5-5 and TRBJ2-1, is as follows: DAGVTQSPTHLIKTRGQQVTLRCSPISGHKSVSWYQQVLGQGPQFIFQYYEKEERGRGNFPDRFSARQFPNYSSELNVNALLLGDSALYLCASSLAGGEQFFGPGTRLTVL.

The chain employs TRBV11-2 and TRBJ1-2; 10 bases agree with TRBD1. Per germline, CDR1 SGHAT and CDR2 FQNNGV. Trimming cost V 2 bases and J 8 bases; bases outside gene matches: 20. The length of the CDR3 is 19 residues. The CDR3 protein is CASSLRWNRDRGLVGGYTF. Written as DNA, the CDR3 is TGTGCCAGCAGCTTACGATGGAACCGGGACAGGGGCCTGGTTGGAGGCTACACCTTC. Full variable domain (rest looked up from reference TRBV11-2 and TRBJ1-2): EAGVAQSPRYKIIEKRQSVAFWCNPISGHATLYWYQQILGQGPKLLIQFQNNGVVDDSQLPKDRFSAERLKGVDSTLKIQPAKLEDSAVYLCASSLRWNRDRGLVGGYTFGSGTRLTVV.

This CDR3 is CASSPGQGSMSSEAFF. The CDR3 DNA follows: TGTGCCAGCTCACCAGGTCAGGGGTCTATGTCGTCGGAAGCTTTCTTT. The chain links TRBV18 to TRBJ1-1, with TRBD1 as a possible D gene (6 bases). Germline loops: CDR1 KGHSH, CDR2 LQKENI. V lost 2 bases and J lost 8, with 21 bases in between. The CDR3 sequence is 16 residues long.

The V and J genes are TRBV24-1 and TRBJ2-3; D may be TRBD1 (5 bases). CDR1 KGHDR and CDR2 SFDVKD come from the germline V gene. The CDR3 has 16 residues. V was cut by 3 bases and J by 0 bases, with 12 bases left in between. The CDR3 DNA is TGTGCCACCAGTGATCCGACAGCCTCGAGCACAGATACGCAGTATTTT. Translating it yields CATSDPTASSTDTQYF.

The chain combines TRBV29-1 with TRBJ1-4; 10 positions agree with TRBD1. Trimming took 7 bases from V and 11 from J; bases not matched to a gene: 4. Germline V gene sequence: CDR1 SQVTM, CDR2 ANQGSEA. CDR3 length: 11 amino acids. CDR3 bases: TGCAGCGGGGGGACAGGGGATAAACTGTTTTTT. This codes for CSGGTGDKLFF.

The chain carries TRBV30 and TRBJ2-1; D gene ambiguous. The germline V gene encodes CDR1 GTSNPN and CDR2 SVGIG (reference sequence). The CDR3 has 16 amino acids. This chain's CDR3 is CATTGPRFSSYNEQFF. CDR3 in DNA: TGTGCTACGACTGGTCCTCGATTCAGCTCCTACAATGAGCAGTTCTTC.

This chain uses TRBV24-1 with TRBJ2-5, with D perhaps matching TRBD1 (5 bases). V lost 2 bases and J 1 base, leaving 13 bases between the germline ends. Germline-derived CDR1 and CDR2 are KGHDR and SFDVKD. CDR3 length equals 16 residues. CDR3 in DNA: TGTGCCACCAGTGATTCCCGACAGACCCCCCAAGAGACCCAGTACTTC. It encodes CATSDSRQTPQETQYF.

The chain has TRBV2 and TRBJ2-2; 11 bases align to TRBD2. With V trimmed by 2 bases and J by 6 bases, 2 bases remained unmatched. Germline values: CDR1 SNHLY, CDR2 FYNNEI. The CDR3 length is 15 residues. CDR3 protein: CASSERLAGSGELFF. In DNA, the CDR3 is TGTGCCAGCAGTGAAAGACTAGCGGGGTCCGGGGAGCTGTTTTTT. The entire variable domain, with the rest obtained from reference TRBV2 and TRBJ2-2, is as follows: EPEVTQTPSHQVTQMGQEVILRCVPISNHLYFYWYRQILGQKVEFLVSFYNNEISEKSEIFDDQFSVERPDGSNFTLKIRSTKLEDSAMYFCASSERLAGSGELFFGEGSRLTVL.